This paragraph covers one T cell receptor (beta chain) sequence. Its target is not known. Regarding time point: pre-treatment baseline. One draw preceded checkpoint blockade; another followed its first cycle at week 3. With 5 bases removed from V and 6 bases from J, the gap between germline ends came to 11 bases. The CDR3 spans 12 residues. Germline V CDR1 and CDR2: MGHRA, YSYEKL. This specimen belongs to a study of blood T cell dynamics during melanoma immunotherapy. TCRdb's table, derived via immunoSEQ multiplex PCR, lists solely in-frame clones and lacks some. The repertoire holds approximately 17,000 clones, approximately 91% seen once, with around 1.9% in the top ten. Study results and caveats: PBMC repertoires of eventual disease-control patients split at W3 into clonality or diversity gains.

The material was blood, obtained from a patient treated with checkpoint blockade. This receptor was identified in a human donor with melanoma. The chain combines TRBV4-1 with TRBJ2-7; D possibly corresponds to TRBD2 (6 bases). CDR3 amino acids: CASSWYGGEQYF. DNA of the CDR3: TGCGCCAGCAGCTGGTACGGGGGCGAGCAGTACTTC.